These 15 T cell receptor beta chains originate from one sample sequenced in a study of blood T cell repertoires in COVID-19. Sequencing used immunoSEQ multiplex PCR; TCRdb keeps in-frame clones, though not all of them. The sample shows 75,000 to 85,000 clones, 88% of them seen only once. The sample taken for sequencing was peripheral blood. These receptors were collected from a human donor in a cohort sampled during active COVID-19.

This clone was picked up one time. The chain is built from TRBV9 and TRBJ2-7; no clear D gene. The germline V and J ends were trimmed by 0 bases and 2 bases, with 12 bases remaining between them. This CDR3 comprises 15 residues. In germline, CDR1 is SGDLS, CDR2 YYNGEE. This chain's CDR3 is CASSVGAPATYEQYF. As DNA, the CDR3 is TGTGCCAGCAGCGTAGGGGCCCCGGCTACCTACGAGCAGTACTTC.

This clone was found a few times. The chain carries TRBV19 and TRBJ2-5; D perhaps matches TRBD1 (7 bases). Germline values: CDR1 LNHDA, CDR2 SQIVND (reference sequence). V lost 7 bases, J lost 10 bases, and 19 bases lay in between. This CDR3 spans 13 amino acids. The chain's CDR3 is CASTRREDRVQYF. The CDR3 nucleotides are TGTGCCAGTACGAGGAGGGAAGACAGGGTCCAGTACTTC. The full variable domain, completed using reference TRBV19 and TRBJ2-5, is DGGITQSPKYLFRKEGQNVTLSCEQNLNHDAMYWYRQDPGQGLRLIYYSQIVNDFQKGDIAEGYSVSREKKESFPLTVTSAQKNPTAFYLCASTRREDRVQYFGPGTRLLVL.

CDR3 residues: CASSLVGSGGELFF. The CDR3 DNA reads as TGTGCCAGCAGTTTAGTGGGGAGTGGCGGGGAGCTGTTTTTT. The gene calls are TRBV28 and TRBJ2-2; D may be TRBD2 (5 bases). CDR3 length: 14 amino acids. V was clipped by 2 bases and J by 7 bases, with 11 bases between them. CDR1 MDHEN and CDR2 SYDVKM come from the germline V gene.

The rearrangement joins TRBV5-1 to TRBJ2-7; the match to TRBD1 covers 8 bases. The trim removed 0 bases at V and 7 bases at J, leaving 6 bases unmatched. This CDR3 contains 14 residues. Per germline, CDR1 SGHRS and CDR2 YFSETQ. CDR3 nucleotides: TGCGCCAGCAGCTTGGGGCAGGGGGCGCGGGAGCAGTACTTC. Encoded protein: CASSLGQGAREQYF.

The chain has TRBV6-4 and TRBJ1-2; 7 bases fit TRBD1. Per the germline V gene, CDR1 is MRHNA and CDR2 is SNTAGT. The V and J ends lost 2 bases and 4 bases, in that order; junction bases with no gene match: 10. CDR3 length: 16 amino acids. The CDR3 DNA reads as TGTGCCAGCAGTGACACCCCACAGGGGAGCACCTATGGCTACACCTTC. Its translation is CASSDTPQGSTYGYTF.

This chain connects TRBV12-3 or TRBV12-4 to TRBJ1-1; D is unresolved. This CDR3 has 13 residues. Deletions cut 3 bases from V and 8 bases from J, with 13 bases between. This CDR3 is CASSFFSPVEAFF. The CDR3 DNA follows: TGTGCCAGCAGTTTTTTCTCCCCAGTCGAAGCTTTCTTT.

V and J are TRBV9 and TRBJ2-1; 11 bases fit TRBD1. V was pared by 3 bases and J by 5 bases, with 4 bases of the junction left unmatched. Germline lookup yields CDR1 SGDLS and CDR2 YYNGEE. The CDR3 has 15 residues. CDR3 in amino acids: CASSEGTGGDNEQFF. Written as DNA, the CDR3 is TGTGCCAGCAGCGAGGGGACAGGGGGAGACAATGAGCAGTTCTTC.

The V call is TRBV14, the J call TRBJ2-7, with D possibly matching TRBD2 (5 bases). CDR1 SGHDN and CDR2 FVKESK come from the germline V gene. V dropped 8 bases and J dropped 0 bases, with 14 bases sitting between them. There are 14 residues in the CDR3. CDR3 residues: CASGRLGSSYEQYF. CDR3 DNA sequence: TGTGCCAGCGGGCGGCTGGGGAGCTCCTACGAGCAGTACTTC.

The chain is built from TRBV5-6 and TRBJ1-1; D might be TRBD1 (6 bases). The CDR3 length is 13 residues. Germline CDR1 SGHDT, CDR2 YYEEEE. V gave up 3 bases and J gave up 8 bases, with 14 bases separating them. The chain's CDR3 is CASSSTSGVEAFF. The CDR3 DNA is TGTGCCAGCAGCTCCACGTCAGGGGTAGAAGCTTTCTTT.

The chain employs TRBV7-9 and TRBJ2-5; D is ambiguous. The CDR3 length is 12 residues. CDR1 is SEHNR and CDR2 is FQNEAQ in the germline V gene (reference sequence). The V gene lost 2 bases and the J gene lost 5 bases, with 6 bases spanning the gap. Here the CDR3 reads CASSLNSETQYF. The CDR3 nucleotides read TGTGCCAGCAGCTTAAATTCTGAGACCCAGTACTTC.

The CDR3 sequence is CASSVGGNRGYEQYF. DNA of the CDR3: TGTGCCAGCAGTGTCGGGGGAAACCGGGGCTACGAGCAGTACTTC. The chain joins TRBV6-2 or TRBV6-3 to TRBJ2-7; a possible D gene is TRBD2 (6 bases). The V and J ends lost 5 bases and 3 bases respectively, with 17 bases between them. This CDR3 has 15 residues. Germline V gives CDR1 MNHEY, CDR2 SVGEGT.

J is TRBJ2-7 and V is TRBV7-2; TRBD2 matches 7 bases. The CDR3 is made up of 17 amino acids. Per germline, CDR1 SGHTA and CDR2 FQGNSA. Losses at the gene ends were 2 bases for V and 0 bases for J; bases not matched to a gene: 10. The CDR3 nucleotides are TGTGCCAGCAGCTTAATCAGTAGCGGGCGTAGCTCCTACGAGCAGTACTTC. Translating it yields CASSLISSGRSSYEQYF.

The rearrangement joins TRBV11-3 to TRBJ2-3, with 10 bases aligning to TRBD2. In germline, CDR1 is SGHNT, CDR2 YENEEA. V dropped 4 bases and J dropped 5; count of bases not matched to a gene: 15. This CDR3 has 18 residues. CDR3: CASSSGTSSGSRKDTQYF. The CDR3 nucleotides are TGTGCCAGCAGCTCCGGAACATCTAGCGGGAGTAGGAAAGATACGCAGTATTTT.

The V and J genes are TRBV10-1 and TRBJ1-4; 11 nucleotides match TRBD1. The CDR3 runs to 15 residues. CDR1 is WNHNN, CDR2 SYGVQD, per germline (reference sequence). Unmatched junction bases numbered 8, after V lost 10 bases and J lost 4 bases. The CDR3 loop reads CANAGQGADNEKLFF. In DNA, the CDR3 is TGCGCCAACGCCGGACAGGGGGCTGATAATGAAAAACTGTTTTTT.

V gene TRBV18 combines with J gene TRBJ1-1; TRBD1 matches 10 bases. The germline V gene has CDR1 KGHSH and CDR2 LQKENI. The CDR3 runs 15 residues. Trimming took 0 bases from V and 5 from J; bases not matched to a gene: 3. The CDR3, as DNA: TGTGCCAGCTCACCACCGGGGACAGGGGCTACTGAAGCTTTCTTT. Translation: CASSPPGTGATEAFF.